This T cell receptor beta chain was captured in a study of cytomegalovirus exposure and HLA in healthy donors. Study-wide points: Prior analysis indicated that the majority of TCR beta V segments exhibited productivity approximately 87% or approximately 30% of the time. By HLA locus, TCR association rates varied in a later analysis, with DRB1 showing the most and HLA-C the fewest.

For this clone: Its specificity is not known.

PCR amplification relied on 60 Vbeta primers (plus 13 Jbeta primers). Produced via immunoSEQ multiplex PCR; TCRdb's table is partial and in-frame only. The sample holds some 130,000 clones; around 70% are singletons and the top ten take under 8.5%. CDR1 is SGHRS and CDR2 is YFSETQ in the germline V gene. This CDR3 is 14 amino acids long. V was cut by 0 bases and J by 5 bases, with 10 bases left in between. The sample taken for sequencing was PBMCs. This chain uses TRBV5-1 with TRBJ2-3, with a weak D call TRBD2 (6 bases). This TCR derives from a male donor in good health and CMV-seronegative. The CDR3 region is CASSLELAVDTQYF. The CDR3, as DNA: TGCGCCAGCAGCTTGGAACTAGCAGTAGATACGCAGTATTTT. Together with reference TRBV5-1 and TRBJ2-3, the CDR3 gives the full variable domain: KAGVTQTPRYLIKTRGQQVTLSCSPISGHRSVSWYQQTPGQGLQFLFEYFSETQRNKGNFPGRFSGRQFSNSRSEMNVSTLELGDSALYLCASSLELAVDTQYFGPGTRLTVL.